This TCR beta chain was profiled in a study of post-analysis software for immune sequencing data. Study as a whole: Multiple sclerosis in the patients followed relapsing-remitting, secondary progressive and progressive-relapsing courses.

In regard to this clonotype: Its target is unknown.

V lost 3 bases, J lost 3 bases, and 3 bases lay in between. Per the germline V gene, CDR1 is MGHRA and CDR2 is YSYEKL. This CDR3 contains 12 residues. Carried by the TCR beta cDNA libraries were unique molecular identifiers. Between about 0.95 and 11 million T cells gave rise to approximately 520,000 cDNA molecules. TCRdb re-called the PCR reads with MiXCR, one entry per CDR3 protein. This table has roughly 650,000 distinct CDR3 sequences, 55% to 70% appearing once. Whole-study findings and limits: Among four or five TRBV segments more frequent in patients than controls were TRBV5-6, TRBV5-1 and TRBV20-1. Significantly lower normalized Chao1 diversity was found in patients with multiple sclerosis relative to controls.

The V call is TRBV4-1, the J call TRBJ2-1; D ambiguous. This receptor was obtained from a girl aged 2 to 9 with multiple sclerosis. Sequenced material: blood. CDR3 DNA sequence: TGCGCCAGCAGCCAGTTCTACAATGAGCAGTTCTTC. Its translation is CASSQFYNEQFF.